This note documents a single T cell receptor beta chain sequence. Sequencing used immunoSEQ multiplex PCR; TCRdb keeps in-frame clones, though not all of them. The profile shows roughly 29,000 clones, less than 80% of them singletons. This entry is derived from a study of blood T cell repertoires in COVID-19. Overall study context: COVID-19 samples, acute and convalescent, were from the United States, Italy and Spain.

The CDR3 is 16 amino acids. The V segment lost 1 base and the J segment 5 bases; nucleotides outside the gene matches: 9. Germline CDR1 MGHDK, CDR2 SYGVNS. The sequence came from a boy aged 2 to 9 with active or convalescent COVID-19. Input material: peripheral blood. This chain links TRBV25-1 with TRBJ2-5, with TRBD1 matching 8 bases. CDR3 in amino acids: CASSEFGQGAGETQYF. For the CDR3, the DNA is TGTGCCAGCAGTGAATTCGGGCAGGGGGCGGGGGAGACCCAGTACTTC.